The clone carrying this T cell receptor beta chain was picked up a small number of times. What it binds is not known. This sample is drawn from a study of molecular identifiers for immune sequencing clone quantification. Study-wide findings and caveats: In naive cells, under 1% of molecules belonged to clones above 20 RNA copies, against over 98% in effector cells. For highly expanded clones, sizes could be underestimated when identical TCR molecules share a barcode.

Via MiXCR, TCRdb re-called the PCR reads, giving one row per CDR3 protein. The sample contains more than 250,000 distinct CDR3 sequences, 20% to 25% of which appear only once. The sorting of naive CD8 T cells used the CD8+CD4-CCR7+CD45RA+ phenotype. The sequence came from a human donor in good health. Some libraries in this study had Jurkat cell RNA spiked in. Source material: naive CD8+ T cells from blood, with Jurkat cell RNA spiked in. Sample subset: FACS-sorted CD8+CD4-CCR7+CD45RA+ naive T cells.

The CDR3 DNA reads TGCGCCAGCAGCTTGGGGGCCTACCACGAGCAGTACTTC. Amino acids: CASSLGAYHEQYF. This chain joins TRBV5-1 and TRBJ2-7; the D is unclear. CDR1 and CDR2 (germline): SGHRS, YFSETQ. The CDR3 extends over 13 amino acids. V was clipped by 0 bases and J by 5 bases, with 9 bases between them. The full variable domain, in which reference TRBV5-1 and TRBJ2-7 provide the parts outside the CDR3, is KAGVTQTPRYLIKTRGQQVTLSCSPISGHRSVSWYQQTPGQGLQFLFEYFSETQRNKGNFPGRFSGRQFSNSRSEMNVSTLELGDSALYLCASSLGAYHEQYFGPGTRLTVT.